This T cell receptor (beta chain) was recorded in a study of blood T cell repertoires in COVID-19. The overall study: Spain, Italy and the United States supplied samples that represented acute and convalescent COVID-19.

The table came from immunoSEQ multiplex PCR; TCRdb's copy has only in-frame clones and leaves some out. The table has tens of thousands of clones, 85% to 90% seen once. The sample consisted of peripheral blood. The receptor was isolated from a woman older than 75 in a cohort sampled during active or convalescent COVID-19.

The CDR3 is CASSPRTGVPYEQYF. The CDR3 DNA is TGTGCCAGCTCACCACGGACAGGCGTCCCCTACGAGCAGTACTTC. This chain uses TRBV18 with TRBJ2-7; 7 bases agree with TRBD1. Unmatched junction bases numbered 5, after V lost 1 base and J lost 2 bases. CDR1 KGHSH and CDR2 LQKENI come from the germline V gene. This CDR3 spans 15 amino acids. Variable domain in full (rest from reference TRBV18 and TRBJ2-7): NAGVMQNPRHLVRRRGQEARLRCSPMKGHSHVYWYRQLPEEGLKFMVYLQKENIIDESGMPKERFSAEFPKEGPSILRIQQVVRGDSAAYFCASSPRTGVPYEQYFGPGTRLTVT.